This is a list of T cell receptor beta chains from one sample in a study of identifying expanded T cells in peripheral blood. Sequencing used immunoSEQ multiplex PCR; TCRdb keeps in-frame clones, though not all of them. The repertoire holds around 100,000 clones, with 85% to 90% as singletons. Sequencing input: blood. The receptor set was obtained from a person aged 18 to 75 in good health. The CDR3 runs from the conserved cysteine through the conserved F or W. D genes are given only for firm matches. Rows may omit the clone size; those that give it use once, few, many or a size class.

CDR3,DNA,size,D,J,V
CASTLATGREQYF,TGTGCCAGCACCTTAGCGACAGGGCGCGAGCAGTACTTC,-,TRBD1,TRBJ2-7,TRBV11-2
CSVVQQGYGYTF,TGCAGCGTTGTCCAACAGGGTTATGGCTACACCTTC,-,-,TRBJ1-2,TRBV29-1
CASSSRWGLYEQYF,TGTGCCAGCAGCTCCCGGTGGGGCTTGTACGAGCAGTACTTC,-,-,TRBJ2-7,TRBV5-6
CASSPKDRGANQPQHF,TGTGCCAGCAGCCCAAAGGACAGGGGGGCCAATCAGCCCCAGCATTTT,-,TRBD1,TRBJ1-5,TRBV7-2
CASSIRDKQYF,TGTGCCAGTAGTATCCGGGACAAGCAGTACTTC,-,-,TRBJ2-7,TRBV19
CASSSPLRSGGGGQYF,TGTGCCAGCAGTTCCCCCCTACGTAGCGGGGGGGGAGGGCAGTATTTT,once,TRBD2,TRBJ2-3,TRBV27
CASSLDPNRGGTDTQYF,TGCGCCAGCAGCTTGGACCCCAACAGGGGAGGCACAGATACGCAGTATTTT,-,TRBD1,TRBJ2-3,TRBV5-1
CATSREPSTGELFF,TGTGCCACCAGCAGAGAGCCTTCCACCGGGGAGCTGTTTTTT,-,-,TRBJ2-2,TRBV15
CASSSIQPTGTSKNIQYF,TGTGCCAGCTCATCCATCCAGCCGACAGGGACTTCCAAAAACATTCAGTACTTC,once,-,TRBJ2-4,TRBV18
CASSSGRDSGGGETQYF,TGTGCCAGCAGCTCTGGGCGGGATAGCGGGGGAGGCGAGACCCAGTACTTC,-,TRBD2,TRBJ2-5,TRBV11-3
CASSQDGLAGTYEQYF,TGCGCCAGCAGCCAAGATGGGCTAGCGGGGACCTACGAGCAGTACTTC,once,TRBD2,TRBJ2-7,TRBV4-3
CASRAGRDQYF,TGTGCCAGCAGGGCGGGGAGGGACCAGTACTTC,-,TRBD2,TRBJ2-5,TRBV19
CASKQDNYNSPLHF,TGTGCCAGTAAACAGGACAACTATAATTCACCCCTCCACTTT,few,-,TRBJ1-6,TRBV19
CASSQWSLGYGYTF,TGTGCCAGCAGCCAATGGAGCCTTGGCTATGGCTACACCTTC,-,-,TRBJ1-2,TRBV14
CASSSDRGSTEAFF,TGTGCCAGCAGCTCCGACAGGGGAAGCACCGAAGCTTTCTTT,-,TRBD1,TRBJ1-1,TRBV5-8
CASSLGGSSGNTEAFF,TGCGCCAGCAGCTTGGGGGGATCGTCGGGGAACACTGAAGCTTTCTTT,few,-,TRBJ1-1,TRBV5-1
CASRSPGSPQDTQYF,TGTGCCAGCAGGTCCCCAGGCTCTCCCCAGGATACGCAGTATTTT,once,-,TRBJ2-3,TRBV6-6
CASSPRTGSNGELFF,TGCGCCAGCAGCCCGCGGACAGGGTCTAACGGGGAGCTGTTTTTT,-,TRBD1,TRBJ2-2,TRBV5-1
CASSLGTGLSGYTF,TGTGCCAGCAGCTTGGGGACAGGGCTTAGTGGCTACACCTTC,-,TRBD1,TRBJ1-2,TRBV5-6
CASSELFKSEKLFF,TGTGCCAGCAGTGAACTATTTAAGAGTGAAAAACTGTTTTTT,-,-,TRBJ1-4,TRBV6-1
CASTLGGQAKQETQYF,TGTGCCAGCACCCTCGGTGGACAAGCAAAACAAGAGACCCAGTACTTC,-,-,TRBJ2-5,TRBV5-4
CASTLRTGRVLTF,TGTGCCAGTACCCTAAGGACGGGCCGCGTCCTGACTTTC,-,-,TRBJ2-6,TRBV19
CASSLASGGTYTDTQYF,TGCGCCAGCAGCTTGGCCAGCGGGGGTACGTACACAGATACGCAGTATTTT,-,TRBD2,TRBJ2-3,TRBV5-1
CASSWGQGSDEQYF,TGTGCCAGCTCATGGGGACAGGGGAGTGATGAGCAGTACTTC,-,TRBD1,TRBJ2-7,TRBV18